Listed below are T cell receptor beta chains from one sample, sequenced in a study of shared clonotypes between healthy human individuals. Only in-frame clones appear in the TCRdb table, and some are missing; sequencing was by immunoSEQ multiplex PCR. The sample shows roughly 2 million clones, about 95% of them seen only once. What was sequenced was naive CD8+ T cells sorted from blood. All receptors derive from a man younger than 30 in good health. Both conserved end residues are part of each CDR3. The D gene is left open where the match is weak. Not all rows give a size; the values are once, few, many and, for expanded clones, a class.

D	size	V	J	DNA	CDR3
TRBD1	-	TRBV2	TRBJ1-1	TGTGCCAGCAGCACAGGGGACTCGGGCACTGAAGCTTTCTTT	CASSTGDSGTEAFF
-	-	TRBV7-8	TRBJ2-7	TGTGCCAGCAGCACCGAGACAGCCTCTCACTCCTACGAGCAGTACTTC	CASSTETASHSYEQYF
-	-	TRBV28	TRBJ1-5	TGTGCCAGCAGTCCTCCGGAGGGGGGCAGTCAGCCCCAGCATTTT	CASSPPEGGSQPQHF
-	-	TRBV28	TRBJ2-1	TGTGCCAGCACTTCCGACGGGGGTTTTCCCTACAATGAGCAGTTCTTC	CASTSDGGFPYNEQFF
TRBD2	-	TRBV7-8	TRBJ2-7	TGTGCCAGCAGCTTAGCACTAGCGGGGGGACCTGCTACCTACGAGCAGTACTTC	CASSLALAGGPATYEQYF
-	once	TRBV2	TRBJ2-4	TGTGCCAGCAGCGGAGATGACATTCAGTACTTC	CASSGDDIQYF
-	-	TRBV10-2	TRBJ2-1	TGCGCCAGCAGCTTGGGGAGGGGGGCTAATGAGCAGTTCTTC	CASSLGRGANEQFF
-	-	TRBV29-1	TRBJ1-1	TGCAGCGTTGAAGATCGACCCAACACTGAAGCTTTCTTT	CSVEDRPNTEAFF
-	-	TRBV4-1	TRBJ2-1	TGCGCCAGCAGCCCCTCTGGTTCCTACAATGAGCAGTTCTTC	CASSPSGSYNEQFF
TRBD2	-	TRBV29-1	TRBJ2-1	TGCAGCATACACGGGGCTAGCGGGAGGAATGAGCAGTTCTTC	CSIHGASGRNEQFF
-	-	TRBV28	TRBJ2-7	TGTGCCAGCAGCCTTCTTGGGGTCGGCTACGAGCAGTACTTC	CASSLLGVGYEQYF
TRBD1	-	TRBV30	TRBJ2-5	TGTGCCTGGAGTGGGACAGGGAGACAAGAGACCCAGTACTTC	CAWSGTGRQETQYF
TRBD2	-	TRBV27	TRBJ2-3	TGTGCCAGCAGCAAAACTAGCGGGGACACAGATACGCAGTATTTT	CASSKTSGDTDTQYF
-	-	TRBV5-6	TRBJ1-3	TGTGCCAGCAGCTCATCCTATCCCGCGCAAGATATCGGAAACACCATATATTTT	CASSSSYPAQDIGNTIYF
-	-	TRBV10-1	TRBJ1-2	TGCGCCAGCAGTGAGTCGGGGGCGGATGGCTACACCTTC	CASSESGADGYTF
-	-	TRBV2	TRBJ2-2	TGTGCCAGCAGAGAGGCAGGGATCGAGGAGCTGTTTTTT	CASREAGIEELFF
-	-	TRBV5-5	TRBJ2-2	TGTGCCAGCAGCGTACGATATGGTGAAGGCACCGGGGAGCTGTTTTTT	CASSVRYGEGTGELFF
-	once	TRBV28	TRBJ1-4	TGTGCCAGCAGTTTATATTGGGGAAGCGGTGGTAATGAAAAACTGTTTTTT	CASSLYWGSGGNEKLFF
TRBD1	-	TRBV4-1	TRBJ2-7	TGCGCCAGCAGCCAAGCCCCGGGGACAGGGCTAGACTACGAGCAGTACTTC	CASSQAPGTGLDYEQYF
TRBD2	-	TRBV11-1	TRBJ2-3	TGTGCCAGCAGCTTATCGGGGGGGCCGTCAGATACGCAGTATTTT	CASSLSGGPSDTQYF
-	-	TRBV28	TRBJ2-7	TGTGCCAGCAGTCCCCCGGGCTACGAGCAGTACTTC	CASSPPGYEQYF
-	-	TRBV2	TRBJ2-3	TGTGCCAGCAGTGCCGTAAGGGGGGGGATCACAGATACGCAGTATTTT	CASSAVRGGITDTQYF
-	once	TRBV7-2	TRBJ2-7	TGTGCCAGCAGCTTAGCCCGGGACTTCACCTACGAGCAGTACTTC	CASSLARDFTYEQYF
TRBD2	-	TRBV6-6	TRBJ2-2	TGTGCCAGCAGTTCCCCTGGACTAGCGAACACCGGGGAGCTGTTTTTT	CASSSPGLANTGELFF
-	-	TRBV5-6	TRBJ2-7	TGTGCCAGCAGCTTGGGGGCAGGCCGAGCCGAGCAGTACTTC	CASSLGAGRAEQYF
-	-	TRBV30	TRBJ2-7	TGTGCCTGGAGTGTAGGGGACGGCCCATACGAGCAGTACTTC	CAWSVGDGPYEQYF
-	-	TRBV27	TRBJ2-7	TGTGCCAGCAGTACTGGGGGCGAGCAGTACTTC	CASSTGGEQYF
-	-	TRBV5-4	TRBJ1-5	TGTGCCAGCAGCCAGGGGCGCAATCAGCCCCAGCATTTT	CASSQGRNQPQHF
-	-	TRBV10-2	TRBJ2-5	TGCGCCAGCAGTGTTTTTCTGCAAGAGACCCAGTACTTC	CASSVFLQETQYF
TRBD2	-	TRBV5-1	TRBJ2-2	TGCGCCAGCATCCCGGGTTCCCGAGGACAGCCAGGACTAGCCGACACCGGGGAGCTGTTTTTT	CASIPGSRGQPGLADTGELFF
TRBD1	-	TRBV5-1	TRBJ2-7	TGCGCCAGCAGCTTTTCGCTACAGGGGGCAAACTACGAGCAGTACTTC	CASSFSLQGANYEQYF
-	-	TRBV27	TRBJ2-1	TGTGCCAGCAGTTTATCGGGTGAGGGGTACAATGAGCAGTTCTTC	CASSLSGEGYNEQFF
-	-	TRBV7-9	TRBJ1-2	TGTGCCAGCAGCCCTGGGGGGGAAGGCTACACCTTC	CASSPGGEGYTF
-	-	TRBV6-1	TRBJ1-6	TGTGCCAGCAGTGAACGGGAGGTCCTGTCCTATAATTCACCCCTCCACTTT	CASSEREVLSYNSPLHF
-	-	TRBV11-2	TRBJ2-1	TGTGCCAGCAGAGGAGTGGCGGGGCCCCATGAGCAGTTCTTC	CASRGVAGPHEQFF
-	-	TRBV4-2	TRBJ2-7	TGTGCCAGCAGCGAAGGGGACTCCTACGAGCAGTACTTC	CASSEGDSYEQYF
-	once	TRBV20-1	TRBJ2-7	TGCAGTGCCCCCGACCGGGACGAGCAGTACTTC	CSAPDRDEQYF
-	-	TRBV6-6	TRBJ2-7	TGTGCCAGCAGTTACGAGTCGGCAGGGAATGGCTACGAGCAGTACTTC	CASSYESAGNGYEQYF
TRBD1	-	TRBV5-8	TRBJ1-5	TGTGCCAGCAGCTGGGGGACAGTCTTAAGCAATCAGCCCCAGCATTTT	CASSWGTVLSNQPQHF
TRBD1	-	TRBV18	TRBJ1-4	TGTGCCAGCTCGGACAGGGACCTGGTGGAAAAACTGTTTTTT	CASSDRDLVEKLFF
-	-	TRBV6-5	TRBJ2-5	TGTGCCAGCAGTTACGAGGGGGTCCAGGAGACCCAGTACTTC	CASSYEGVQETQYF
TRBD2	-	TRBV7-9	TRBJ2-1	TGTGCCAGCAGCTCATTAGCGGGGAGGAACAATGAGCAGTTCTTC	CASSSLAGRNNEQFF
-	-	TRBV6-5	TRBJ1-5	TGTGCCAGCAGTTACGAACAGAATCAGCCCCAGCATTTT	CASSYEQNQPQHF
TRBD2	-	TRBV25-1	TRBJ2-1	TGTGCCAGCAGTCTAGCGGGCTCCTACAATGAGCAGTTCTTC	CASSLAGSYNEQFF
-	-	TRBV2	TRBJ1-4	TGTGCCAGCAGTGAGGCAGGGGATGCAACTAATGAAAAACTGTTTTTT	CASSEAGDATNEKLFF
TRBD2	-	TRBV7-9	TRBJ2-2	TGTGCCAGCAGCCTTAGCGGGGGGGCCGTGACCGGGGAGCTGTTTTTT	CASSLSGGAVTGELFF